These 18 T cell receptor beta chains came from one sample sequenced in a study of blood T cell repertoires in COVID-19. TCRdb keeps only in-frame clones here, not all; method: immunoSEQ multiplex PCR. The table shows about 11,000 clones, with about 71% occurring only once. Material: peripheral blood. The source of these receptors is a man in his 60s with COVID-19, enrolled during active disease.

This chain joins TRBV4-1 and TRBJ2-3; 11 bases are shared with TRBD2. CDR3 length: 16 residues. Germline-derived CDR1 and CDR2 are MGHRA and YSYEKL. Trimming cost V 3 bases and J 5 bases; bases outside gene matches: 7. The chain's CDR3 is CASSQGVAGGQDTQYF. The CDR3 DNA is TGCGCCAGCAGCCAGGGGGTAGCGGGGGGGCAAGATACGCAGTATTTT.

The V gene is TRBV30, the J gene TRBJ1-2; 8 bases are a match to TRBD1. The J segment lost 2 bases and the V segment lost 2 bases, leaving 7 bases of the junction unmatched. This CDR3 has 15 residues. Germline V lookup: CDR1 GTSNPN, CDR2 SVGIG (reference sequence). CDR3 bases: TGTGCCTGGAGTTACGGACAGGGAAAGAACTATGGCTACACCTTC. Amino acid sequence: CAWSYGQGKNYGYTF.

J is TRBJ1-3 and V is TRBV15; D possibly corresponds to TRBD1 (6 bases). CDR1 is LNHNV and CDR2 is YYDKDF in the germline V gene (reference sequence). The CDR3 is 19 residues long. The V and J ends lost 0 bases and 0 bases respectively, with 18 bases between them. CDR3 in amino acids: CATSRDKGDRTSSGNTIYF. DNA of the CDR3: TGTGCCACCAGCAGAGATAAAGGAGACAGGACAAGCTCTGGAAACACCATATATTTT. The whole variable domain, filled in from reference TRBV15 and TRBJ1-3, reads DAMVIQNPRYQVTQFGKPVTLSCSQTLNHNVMYWYQQKSSQAPKLLFHYYDKDFNNEADTPDNFQSRRPNTSFCFLDIRSPGLGDTAMYLCATSRDKGDRTSSGNTIYFGEGSWLTVV.

The table lists this clone with a few counts. The chain links TRBV3-1 (or the pseudogene TRBV3-2) to TRBJ2-7; TRBD2 aligns across 9 bases. V gave up 0 bases and J gave up 3 bases; unmatched junction bases: 3. The CDR3 is made up of 15 amino acids. CDR1 is LGHDT and CDR2 is YNNKEL in the germline V gene (reference sequence). The CDR3 DNA follows: TGTGCCAGCAGCCAAGAGCGGGGGGGCTACTACGAGCAGTACTTC. Protein sequence: CASSQERGGYYEQYF.

The rearrangement links TRBV4-2 to TRBJ1-2, with 9 bases matching TRBD1. V trimming: 1 base; J trimming: 5 bases; junction bases outside the gene matches: 2. This CDR3 is built from 14 residues. Germline CDR1 and CDR2: LGHNA and YNFKEQ. As DNA, the CDR3 is TGTGCCAGCAGCCAAGCGACAGGGGGGTATGGCTACACCTTC. Its translation: CASSQATGGYGYTF.

The chain combines TRBV6-5 with TRBJ1-1; 11 bases match TRBD1. This CDR3 is 15 amino acids long. CDR1 is MNHEY and CDR2 is SVGAGI in the germline V gene. V lost 6 bases to trimming and J lost 5 bases; unmatched junction nucleotides: 8. DNA of the CDR3: TGTGCCAGCAGCCCGGGACAGGGGGAAGAGACTGAAGCTTTCTTT. The encoded protein is CASSPGQGEETEAFF.

This rearrangement joins TRBV6-2 or TRBV6-3 to TRBJ1-2; D not resolved. The germline gives CDR1 MNHEY, CDR2 SVGEGT. V was pared by 6 bases and J by 3 bases, with 11 bases between. The CDR3 is 13 amino acids. The CDR3 protein is CASSHSGDYGYTF. The DNA of the CDR3 is TGTGCCAGCAGCCACAGCGGGGACTATGGCTACACCTTC.

Only one count was recorded for this clone. The chain joins TRBV11-2 to TRBJ1-6; TRBD1 is a possible D gene (6 bases). Trimming removed 4 bases at V and 9 bases at J, with 13 bases between. Per the germline V gene, CDR1 is SGHAT and CDR2 is FQNNGV. The CDR3 runs 14 residues. The CDR3 DNA sequence: TGTGCCAGCAGCTACAGGGATCTGAGTTCACCCCTCCACTTT. The encoded protein is CASSYRDLSSPLHF.

This clone was seen only once. V and J are TRBV19 and TRBJ2-2; D is possibly TRBD1 (6 bases). The length of the CDR3 is 13 residues. Germline V gene sequence: CDR1 LNHDA, CDR2 SQIVND (reference sequence). V was trimmed by 3 bases and J by 8 bases, leaving 10 bases between them. The chain's CDR3 is CASSITGLGELFF. In DNA, the CDR3 is TGTGCCAGTAGTATTACAGGGTTAGGGGAGCTGTTTTTT.

J is TRBJ1-1 and V is TRBV5-4, with D hard to call. Trimming cost V 2 bases and J 10 bases, with 12 bases left between them. The CDR3 sequence is 12 residues long. Germline loops: CDR1 SGHNT, CDR2 YYREEE (reference sequence). The CDR3 DNA is TGTGCCAGCAGCTTTGGCGGCTTGGGAGCTTTCTTT. This encodes CASSFGGLGAFF. Full variable domain (outside the CDR3, taken from reference TRBV5-4 and TRBJ1-1): ETGVTQSPTHLIKTRGQQVTLRCSSQSGHNTVSWYQQALGQGPQFIFQYYREEENGRGNFPPRFSGLQFPNYSSELNVNALELDDSALYLCASSFGGLGAFFGQGTRLTVV.

The CDR3 nucleotides read TGTGCCAGCAGCCCCCAGCCGGGACAGGGGCCCCACAATGAGCAGTTCTTC. Its protein is CASSPQPGQGPHNEQFF. V usage is TRBV28 and J usage is TRBJ2-1; 10 bases map to TRBD1. V lost 6 bases, J lost 5 bases, and 13 bases stayed unmatched. There are 17 residues in the CDR3. Germline CDR1 reads MDHEN; CDR2 reads SYDVKM.

This clone has just one count. This sequence joins TRBV7-6 and TRBJ2-3; 14 positions agree with TRBD2. The CDR3 runs 20 residues. Germline V lookup: CDR1 SGHVS, CDR2 FNYEAQ. Unmatched junction bases numbered 17, after V lost 5 bases and J lost 4 bases. The CDR3 DNA reads as TGTGCCAGCAGCATCAGTTCGGGACTAGCGGGGGAAAAGGGGCCAGATACGCAGTATTTT. This encodes CASSISSGLAGEKGPDTQYF.

This clone was found a few times. The gene calls are TRBV5-1 and TRBJ1-2; no clear D. V lost 0 bases and J 3 bases, leaving 9 bases between the germline ends. The CDR3 consists of 14 residues. Germline lookup yields CDR1 SGHRS and CDR2 YFSETQ. In DNA form, the CDR3 reads TGCGCCAGCAGCTTGGCGGAGGGCTACTATGGCTACACCTTC. Translation: CASSLAEGYYGYTF.

This sequence joins TRBV20-1 and TRBJ2-1; 12 bases are a match to TRBD2. Per germline, CDR1 DFQATT and CDR2 SNEGSKA (reference sequence). The CDR3 length is 19 residues. Losses at the gene ends were 3 bases for V and 5 bases for J; bases not matched to a gene: 17. The DNA for the CDR3 is TGCAGTGCTAGTTCTTCGGCTAGCGGGAGGGCCTTTTTTAACAATGAGCAGTTCTTC. Protein: CSASSSASGRAFFNNEQFF.

The rearrangement links TRBV6-5 to TRBJ2-3; TRBD2 matches at 8 bases. The V segment lost 7 bases and the J segment 4 bases; nucleotides outside the gene matches: 7. This CDR3 has 14 amino acids. Germline V CDR1 and CDR2: MNHEY, SVGAGI. The CDR3 loop is CASIPRGGSDTQYF. The CDR3 region has the DNA TGTGCCAGCATCCCCCGGGGGGGATCAGATACGCAGTATTTT.

The rearrangement links TRBV7-2 to TRBJ2-5; D is possibly TRBD1 (5 bases). Per the germline V gene, CDR1 is SGHTA and CDR2 is FQGNSA. V lost 1 base and J 5 bases, leaving 11 bases between the germline ends. The CDR3 has 14 amino acids. CDR3: CASSLDWGRETQYF. The CDR3 region has the DNA TGTGCCAGCAGCTTAGATTGGGGCAGGGAGACCCAGTACTTC.

This clone appeared a few times. This chain joins TRBV30 and TRBJ1-6; 7 bases match TRBD1. V was clipped by 4 bases and J by 6 bases; unmatched bases: 9. Germline CDR1 is GTSNPN and CDR2 is SVGIG (reference sequence). The CDR3 covers 15 residues. CDR3 loop: CAWKLWDSVNSPLHF. The CDR3 DNA reads TGTGCCTGGAAACTCTGGGACAGCGTTAATTCACCCCTCCACTTT.

The chain links TRBV10-3 to TRBJ2-7, with a tentative D call TRBD2 (5 bases). This CDR3 is built from 14 residues. Germline V CDR1 and CDR2: ENHRY, SYGVKD. V was cut by 0 bases and J by 2 bases, with 8 bases left in between. The CDR3 region is CAISESGSTYEQYV. The CDR3 coding sequence is TGTGCCATCAGTGAGTCTGGGAGTACCTACGAGCAGTACGTC.